This TCR beta chain was recorded in a study of T cells in Graves' hyperthyroidism and ophthalmopathy. Study findings and constraints: Among clonotypes expanded in thyroid above 0.001, most were also found in blood.

Diagnostic decisions used clinical symptoms, serum thyroxine and TRAb, thyroid ultrasound and orbital computed tomography. The CDR3 runs 16 residues. Deletions cut 5 bases from V and 0 bases from J, with 14 bases between. The germline gives CDR1 SEHNR, CDR2 FQNEAQ (reference sequence). The investigators amplified TCR beta CDR3 regions from RNA transcripts. Using the HTBI primer set, a first-round RT-PCR was run on the TCR CDR3. TCRdb re-analysed the multiplex PCR reads in MiXCR, keeping a single row per CDR3 protein. The sample holds hundreds of thousands of distinct CDR3 sequences; under 20% are singletons and the top ten take around 17%. The table lists this clonotype with a few counts. Its cognate antigen is unknown.

The receptor was derived from a woman aged 50 to 60 with Graves' hyperthyroidism that later progressed to Graves' ophthalmopathy. The gene calls are TRBV7-9 and TRBJ2-1, with D possibly TRBD2 on 5 matching bases. The sample consisted of blood. The CDR3 nucleotides read TGTGCCAGCAGCGCGATGGACTGGAGCTCCTACAATGAGCAGTTCTTC. It is translated as CASSAMDWSSYNEQFF.